The following is a TCR beta chain sequence with its context. Its specificity is unknown. Measured with immunoSEQ multiplex PCR; TCRdb has only the in-frame clones, and not every one. The table lists approximately 86,000 clones, around 90% of them singletons. The data belong to a study of graft-versus-host responses after intestinal transplantation. In the study overall: Induction using anti-thymocyte globulin, followed by tacrolimus and steroids for roughly 3 years, was given to all recipients.

Study-wide findings and caveats: The study associated peak circulating GvH clone levels with early post-transplant HvG declines. Present in recipient marrow, GvH clones included some that appeared first in ileum or blood.

From germline, CDR1 is SGHTS and CDR2 YDEGEE. This CDR3 contains 16 residues. Trimming took 3 bases from V and 0 from J, leaving 15 bases between them. The specimen comprised unstimulated CD8+ T cells sorted from spleen or lymph node cells, sampled before transplant. The TCR was taken from a human donor who was the organ donor for an intestinal transplant. This rearrangement joins TRBV5-8 to TRBJ1-2; maybe TRBD1 (6 bases). For the CDR3, the DNA is TGTGCCAGCAGCTCCCGGCCGGACAGAGCTAACTATGGCTACACCTTC. Protein: CASSSRPDRANYGYTF.